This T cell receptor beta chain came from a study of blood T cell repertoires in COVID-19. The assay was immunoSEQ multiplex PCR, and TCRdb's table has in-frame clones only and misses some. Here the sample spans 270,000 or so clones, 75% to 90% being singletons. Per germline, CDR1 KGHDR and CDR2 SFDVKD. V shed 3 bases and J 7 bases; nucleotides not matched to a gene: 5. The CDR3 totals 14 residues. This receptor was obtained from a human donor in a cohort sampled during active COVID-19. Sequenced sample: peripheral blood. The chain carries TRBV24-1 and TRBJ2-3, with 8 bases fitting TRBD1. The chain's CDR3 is CATSDAGTGNTQYF. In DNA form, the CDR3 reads TGTGCCACCAGTGATGCGGGGACAGGAAATACGCAGTATTTT.